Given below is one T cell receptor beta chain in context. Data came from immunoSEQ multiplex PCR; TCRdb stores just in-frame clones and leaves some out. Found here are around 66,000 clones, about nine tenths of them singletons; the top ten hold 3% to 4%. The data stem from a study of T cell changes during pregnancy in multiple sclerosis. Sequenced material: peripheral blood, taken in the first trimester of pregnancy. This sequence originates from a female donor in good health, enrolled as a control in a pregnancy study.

Here the CDR3 reads CAISESKPGGSTEAFF. CDR3 nucleotide sequence: TGTGCCATCAGTGAGTCGAAACCGGGGGGTAGTACTGAAGCTTTCTTT. V usage is TRBV10-3 and J usage is TRBJ1-1; possible D gene TRBD1, 5 bases. The CDR3 loop spans 16 amino acids. V was cut by 0 bases and J by 5 bases, with 16 bases left in between. Germline V gives CDR1 ENHRY, CDR2 SYGVKD.